The TCR beta chain under discussion was sequenced for a study of circulating tumor DNA in untreated peripheral T-cell lymphoma (dated by TCRdb to 2020 to 2022). Paper-wide results and their limitations: Tumor-specific clonotypes were identified in around 80% of patients, from approximately 90% of baseline tissues and roughly 70% of baseline serum samples.

With respect to this clone: Its cognate antigen has yet to be identified. Per-base quality was not reported, and no clone a single base away is much larger than it.

To find tumor-specific TCR clonotypes, researchers sequenced baseline tumor tissue that had been collected prior to treatment. The study used next-generation sequencing of T-cell receptor sequences to monitor peripheral T-cell lymphoma patients receiving frontline treatment on a trial. From cysteine to phenylalanine, the CDR3 is 16 amino acids long. The retained sequence is limited to the CDR3, 48 bases, with the frame set at the first base. V drops 7 bases and J drops 2 bases, leaving 18 bases in between. As encoded in the germline V gene (reference sequence), CDR1 is LNHDA while CDR2 is SQIVND. The library came from the immunoSEQ multiplex PCR assay. TCRdb's version of the immuneACCESS table is confined to in-frame rearrangements and falls short of the full clone set. An unresolved V gene accounts for under half of the shortfall where checked; the remainder is of unknown origin. In this sample the table shows about 10,000 clones, roughly 80% of which occur a single time. The biggest ten clones account for about a third of the sample.

The V and J segments used are TRBV19 and TRBJ1-5, and the D gene may be TRBD1, 5 bases matching. Sequences were obtained from tumor tissue. This sequence was found in a human donor with peripheral T-cell lymphoma. The CDR3 protein sequence reads: CASTEDGGTGNQPQHF. The sequenced DNA is TGTGCCAGTACCGAAGACGGGGGAACCGGCAATCAGCCCCAGCATTTT. Reference TRBV19 and TRBJ1-5 genes cover what lies past the CDR3, so the full variable domain is DGGITQSPKYLFRKEGQNVTLSCEQNLNHDAMYWYRQDPGQGLRLIYYSQIVNDFQKGDIAEGYSVSREKKESFPLTVTSAQKNPTAFYLCASTEDGGTGNQPQHFGDGTRLSIL.